One sample yielded the 31 T cell receptor beta chains listed below, sequenced in a study of T cell responses to AZD1222 COVID-19 vaccine. Here immunoSEQ multiplex PCR was the method, and the copy in TCRdb shows in-frame clones only, minus some. The sample gives more than 95,000 clones, more than 85% of which show up once; 4.5% to 5% is in the top ten. Source: peripheral blood, taken on day 0 of AZD1222 vaccination. These receptors came from an adult in good health.

This clone has ten or more counts. V gene TRBV19 combines with J gene TRBJ2-7; TRBD1 agrees at 9 bases. Germline V lookup: CDR1 LNHDA, CDR2 SQIVND (reference sequence). The J segment lost 6 bases and the V segment lost 4 bases, leaving 4 bases of the junction unmatched. There are 13 residues in the CDR3. CDR3 protein: CASSKDRGGEQYF. CDR3 DNA: TGTGCCAGTAGTAAGGACAGGGGAGGCGAGCAGTACTTC.

This clone appeared once. The rearrangement links TRBV2 to TRBJ1-1; possible D gene TRBD1, 6 bases. The germline V gene has CDR1 SNHLY and CDR2 FYNNEI. This CDR3 spans 14 amino acids. Trimming shortened V by 7 bases and J by 1 base, and 13 bases separated the two germline ends. CDR3 in DNA: TGTGCCAGCACGGGGGGGGCGACGAACACTGAAGCTTTCTTT. Amino acids: CASTGGATNTEAFF.

The rearrangement uses TRBV5-1 and TRBJ1-4; a weak D match, TRBD1 (5 bases). Trimming left V 1 base short and J 3 bases short, with 7 bases between. Germline CDR1 and CDR2: SGHRS and YFSETQ. CDR3 length: 14 amino acids. This CDR3 reads CASSLQGSNEKLFF. The CDR3 DNA follows: TGCGCCAGCAGCTTGCAGGGTTCTAATGAAAAACTGTTTTTT. The full variable domain, rest sourced from reference TRBV5-1 and TRBJ1-4, is KAGVTQTPRYLIKTRGQQVTLSCSPISGHRSVSWYQQTPGQGLQFLFEYFSETQRNKGNFPGRFSGRQFSNSRSEMNVSTLELGDSALYLCASSLQGSNEKLFFGSGTQLSVL.

The chain carries TRBV4-1 and TRBJ2-7; weak D call: TRBD1 (6 bases). Germline CDR1 and CDR2: MGHRA and YSYEKL. This CDR3 is 15 amino acids long. V was trimmed by 3 bases and J by 5 bases, leaving 17 bases between them. The CDR3 DNA follows: TGCGCCAGCAGCCAGCCCACAGGGTTTGGGAACGAGCAGTACTTC. Translated, it gives CASSQPTGFGNEQYF.

The V gene is TRBV6-1, the J gene TRBJ2-7; D ambiguous. The CDR3 has 12 amino acids. Germline values: CDR1 MNHNS, CDR2 SASEGT. Trimming pared 3 bases from V and 4 bases from J, leaving 7 bases between. CDR3 coding DNA: TGTGCCAGCAGTGAGGTGGGATACGAGCAGTACTTC. It is translated as CASSEVGYEQYF.

This clone was counted only a few times. J is TRBJ1-3 and V is TRBV5-1; 9 bases line up with TRBD1. With V trimmed by 7 bases and J by 7 bases, 6 bases remained unmatched. Per the germline V gene, CDR1 is SGHRS and CDR2 is YFSETQ. The CDR3 consists of 13 residues. CDR3 protein: CASGTGTGNTIYF. The CDR3 coding sequence is TGCGCCAGCGGGACCGGGACAGGGAACACCATATATTTT.

This rearrangement joins TRBV28 to TRBJ1-5, with D possibly being TRBD1 (5 bases). This CDR3 is 14 amino acids long. V was clipped by 3 bases and J by 0 bases, with 6 bases between them. The V gene's germline CDR1 is MDHEN and CDR2 SYDVKM. CDR3 protein: CASSFRDSNQPQHF. CDR3 bases: TGTGCCAGCAGTTTCAGGGATAGCAATCAGCCCCAGCATTTT.

V usage is TRBV6-5 and J usage is TRBJ1-2, with D hard to call. Trimming left V 8 bases short and J 7 bases short, with 17 bases between. The CDR3 spans 13 residues. Germline V gene sequence: CDR1 MNHEY, CDR2 SVGAGI. DNA for the CDR3: TGTGCCAGCGTTGGGAAGGGATTTGTTGGCTACACCTTC. It codes for CASVGKGFVGYTF.

This chain joins TRBV7-2 and TRBJ1-3, with D possibly being TRBD1 (5 bases). Germline V gene data show CDR1 as SGHTA and CDR2 as FQGNSA. CDR3 length: 16 residues. Trimming stripped 5 bases from V and 4 bases from J, with 18 bases between. The CDR3 DNA reads as TGTGCCAGCAGCCGCCCAGGATGGGGGGTCGGAAACACCATATATTTT. Translating it yields CASSRPGWGVGNTIYF.

The chain is built from TRBV5-1 and TRBJ1-1; the D is unclear. Germline V CDR1 and CDR2: SGHRS, YFSETQ. V gave up 3 bases and J gave up 5 bases, with 14 bases separating them. The CDR3 is made up of 14 amino acids. CDR3 region: CASSSDGLGTEAFF. CDR3 bases: TGCGCCAGCAGCTCGGACGGTCTAGGGACTGAAGCTTTCTTT.

The rearrangement joins TRBV7-2 to TRBJ1-1; D is unclear. The V end was cut by 2 bases, the J end by 0 bases, with 4 bases between. The CDR3 is 13 residues long. Germline V lookup: CDR1 SGHTA, CDR2 FQGNSA. CDR3 nucleotide sequence: TGTGCCAGCAGCTTATCGGTGAACACTGAAGCTTTCTTT. As protein: CASSLSVNTEAFF.

The V gene is TRBV7-2, the J gene TRBJ1-1, with 7 bases aligning to TRBD1. The J segment lost 2 bases and the V segment lost 5 bases, leaving 5 bases of the junction unmatched. Germline assignment: CDR1 SGHTA and CDR2 FQGNSA. The length of the CDR3 is 14 residues. CDR3 region: CASSPDRANTEAFF. CDR3 sequence (DNA): TGTGCCAGCAGCCCCGACAGGGCTAACACTGAAGCTTTCTTT.

The CDR3 is CASSAGGHYNEQFF. CDR3 bases: TGTGCCTCCAGTGCGGGAGGGCATTACAATGAGCAGTTCTTC. The rearrangement links TRBV10-3 to TRBJ2-1; TRBD2 agrees at 9 bases. Germline values: CDR1 ENHRY, CDR2 SYGVKD. The trim removed 11 bases at V and 4 bases at J, leaving 9 bases unmatched. The CDR3 is made up of 14 amino acids.

The rearrangement uses TRBV4-1 and TRBJ2-3; 10 positions match TRBD2. Germline V gene lookup returns CDR1 MGHRA and CDR2 YSYEKL. The CDR3 covers 17 residues. V dropped 1 base and J dropped 3; count of bases not matched to a gene: 7. CDR3 in DNA: TGCGCCAGCAGCCAAGGATTACTAGCGGGACGTACAGATACGCAGTATTTT. It yields the protein CASSQGLLAGRTDTQYF.

The chain combines TRBV29-1 with TRBJ1-1, with D possibly TRBD1 on 5 matching bases. The V end lost 5 bases, the J end lost 1 base, and 11 bases lay between the germline ends. CDR1 and CDR2 (germline): SQVTM, ANQGSEA. The CDR3 loop spans 13 amino acids. Written as DNA, the CDR3 is TGCAGCGTTTACGGGGGACGGAACACTGAAGCTTTCTTT. It specifies CSVYGGRNTEAFF.

V gene TRBV20-1 combines with J gene TRBJ1-4; maybe TRBD1 (5 bases). Germline V gene sequence: CDR1 DFQATT, CDR2 SNEGSKA (reference sequence). The CDR3 sequence is 16 residues long. V was trimmed by 3 bases and J by 4 bases, leaving 18 bases between them. The DNA of the CDR3 is TGCAGTGCTAGTGAATTTGGACACAGCGATAATGAAAAACTGTTTTTT. Amino acids: CSASEFGHSDNEKLFF.

V is TRBV9 and J is TRBJ2-7, with TRBD2 matching 12 bases. The ends lost 3 bases at V and 2 bases at J; junction bases unmatched: 3. Germline V gene sequence: CDR1 SGDLS, CDR2 YYNGEE. The length of the CDR3 is 15 residues. This CDR3 is CASSEGLAGAYEQYF. CDR3 nucleotide sequence: TGTGCCAGCAGCGAGGGACTAGCGGGCGCCTACGAGCAGTACTTC. Together with reference TRBV9 and TRBJ2-7, the CDR3 gives the full variable domain: DSGVTQTPKHLITATGQRVTLRCSPRSGDLSVYWYQQSLDQGLQFLIQYYNGEERAKGNILERFSAQQFPDLHSELNLSSLELGDSALYFCASSEGLAGAYEQYFGPGTRLTVT.

The rearrangement uses TRBV5-1 and TRBJ2-3; D gene uncertain. The CDR3 runs 12 residues. Germline V gene sequence: CDR1 SGHRS, CDR2 YFSETQ. Trimming removed 4 bases at V and 6 bases at J, with 9 bases between. DNA for the CDR3: TGCGCCAGCAGCCCGGGTTGGGATACGCAGTATTTT. It codes for CASSPGWDTQYF.

The chain carries TRBV28 and TRBJ1-2; TRBD1 aligns across 11 bases. CDR1 and CDR2 from the germline V gene are MDHEN and SYDVKM. The CDR3 length is 15 residues. The trim removed 2 bases at V and 4 bases at J, leaving 3 bases unmatched. CDR3 region: CASSLGDRGVYGYTF. The CDR3 DNA reads as TGTGCCAGCAGTTTAGGGGACAGGGGGGTCTATGGCTACACCTTC.

V is TRBV2 and J is TRBJ2-5; a weak D match, TRBD2 (6 bases). This CDR3 is 16 amino acids long. Trimming shortened V by 3 bases and J by 5 bases, and 19 bases separated the two germline ends. Germline CDR1 and CDR2: SNHLY and FYNNEI. The CDR3 sequence is CASSEAPRGGFETQYF. The CDR3 DNA sequence: TGTGCCAGCAGTGAGGCACCCCGAGGAGGGTTCGAGACCCAGTACTTC.

The DNA of the CDR3 is TGTGCCAGCAGATCCGGAGAGAACGAGCAGTACTTC. It codes for CASRSGENEQYF. The chain employs TRBV7-9 and TRBJ2-7, with D unclear. The V end was cut by 6 bases, the J end by 5 bases, with 11 bases between. Germline loops: CDR1 SEHNR, CDR2 FQNEAQ (reference sequence). The CDR3 spans 12 residues.

Regarding this clone: An end of the junction differs from the germline gene, which may be a read error. The chain has TRBV2 and TRBJ2-1; D remains unclear. The CDR3 is made up of 13 amino acids. Germline V gene data show CDR1 as SNHLY and CDR2 as FYNNEI. CDR3 sequence (DNA): TGTGCCAGCAGAAGGTGGGCCTACGATGAGCAGTTCTTC. Translated, it gives CASRRWAYDEQFF.

Only a few counts were recorded for this clone. The V call is TRBV2, the J call TRBJ2-2; 7 nucleotides agree with TRBD1. The V gene's germline CDR1 is SNHLY and CDR2 FYNNEI. CDR3 length: 13 residues. The V and J ends lost 8 bases and 4 bases, in that order; junction bases with no gene match: 4. This chain's CDR3 is CASGTARTGELFF. CDR3 DNA sequence: TGTGCCAGCGGGACAGCTCGCACCGGGGAGCTGTTTTTT.

The DNA for the CDR3 is TGTGCCAGTAGTTTTTACCGGAACACTGAAGCTTTCTTT. Protein: CASSFYRNTEAFF. This rearrangement joins TRBV19 to TRBJ1-1; D ambiguous. This CDR3 has 13 residues. The V end was cut by 5 bases, the J end by 1 base, with 8 bases between. Germline V lookup: CDR1 LNHDA, CDR2 SQIVND (reference sequence).

The chain joins TRBV5-1 to TRBJ1-1; 7 bases fit TRBD1. The germline V gene encodes CDR1 SGHRS and CDR2 YFSETQ. The CDR3 loop spans 14 amino acids. Unmatched junction bases numbered 6, after V lost 3 bases and J lost 4 bases. The CDR3 region is CASSSNAGGTEAFF. In nucleotides, the CDR3 is TGCGCCAGCAGCTCGAATGCAGGGGGCACTGAAGCTTTCTTT.

The chain joins TRBV6-5 to TRBJ2-3; D is possibly TRBD2 (6 bases). Germline CDR1 is MNHEY and CDR2 is SVGAGI. CDR3 size: 13 residues. V gave up 7 bases and J gave up 9 bases, with 17 bases separating them. DNA for the CDR3: TGTGCCAGCACCGACTCCGGCGGGATCACGCAGTATTTT. Its translation: CASTDSGGITQYF.

The V gene is TRBV3-1 (or the pseudogene TRBV3-2), the J gene TRBJ2-2; D gene unclear. CDR1 LGHDT and CDR2 YNNKEL come from the germline V gene (reference sequence). The CDR3 spans 15 residues. Between the trimmed V and J ends, which lost 3 bases and 1 base, there was a span of 9 bases. CDR3 protein: CASSQLRWNTGELFF. In DNA form, the CDR3 reads TGTGCCAGCAGCCAGTTGCGCTGGAACACCGGGGAGCTGTTTTTT.

V gene TRBV19 combines with J gene TRBJ2-2, with no clear D. The CDR3 consists of 15 residues. The V gene's germline CDR1 is LNHDA and CDR2 SQIVND (reference sequence). Trimming removed 3 bases from V and 7 bases from J, with 15 bases in between. CDR3: CASSIRQNLIGELFF. The CDR3 coding sequence is TGTGCCAGTAGTATTCGGCAGAACCTGATCGGGGAGCTGTTTTTT.

This clone was counted a few times. The CDR3 sequence is CSVAGGNTEAFF. In DNA form, the CDR3 reads TGCAGCGTTGCCGGGGGGAACACTGAAGCTTTCTTT. The chain is built from TRBV29-1 and TRBJ1-1; tentative D call: TRBD1 (5 bases). Trimming removed 4 bases at V and 1 base at J, with 7 bases between. The germline gives CDR1 SQVTM, CDR2 ANQGSEA. The CDR3 is 12 residues long.

This clone was picked up one time. The chain joins TRBV27 to TRBJ2-7, with 7 bases identical to TRBD2. The CDR3 runs 15 residues. Unmatched junction bases numbered 7, after V lost 5 bases and J lost 0 bases. Germline assignment: CDR1 MNHEY and CDR2 SMNVEV (reference sequence). For the CDR3, the DNA is TGTGCCAGCAGTGCAAGCGGGACCGCCTCCTACGAGCAGTACTTC. Translated: CASSASGTASYEQYF.

The chain uses TRBV3-1 (or the pseudogene TRBV3-2) and TRBJ1-2; unclear D gene. The germline V gene has CDR1 LGHDT and CDR2 YNNKEL (reference sequence). The CDR3 totals 14 residues. Between the trimmed V and J ends, which lost 4 bases and 5 bases, there was a span of 14 bases. CDR3 loop: CASSRAAGKYGYTF. The CDR3 nucleotides read TGTGCCAGCAGCCGGGCCGCGGGGAAATATGGCTACACCTTC.